Each of the 3 T cell receptor beta chains below was sequenced from the same sample in a study of vaccination and CD4 T cells after COVID-19. Treatment specified: approximately nine-day PBMC culture with coronavirus spike peptide pools or control peptides (ViraFEST assay). For these TCRs, the target antigens are not known. CD4+ T cells that had been cultured provided DNA sequenced with the Oncomine TCR Beta short-read assay. Each CDR3 protein is one row after TCRdb ran MiXCR on the PCR reads. This sample carries about 11,000 distinct CDR3 sequences, roughly 65% of them seen once, and the ten largest clones take 9.5% to 15%. The sequenced material came from CD4+ T cells from blood, cultured in vitro. The receptors here all came from a human donor who had recovered from COVID-19.

The chain employs TRBV28 and TRBJ2-7, with TRBD1 matching 10 bases. In germline, CDR1 is MDHEN, CDR2 SYDVKM. This CDR3 is built from 14 residues. V was clipped by 6 bases and J by 2 bases; unmatched bases: 4. CDR3 DNA sequence: TGTGCCAGCAGACGAGGGACAGGGGCCTACGAGCAGTACTTC. It encodes CASRRGTGAYEQYF.

The chain recombines TRBV6-1 with TRBJ2-7; D might be TRBD2 (6 bases). The V end was cut by 4 bases, the J end by 2 bases, with 15 bases between. The CDR3 loop spans 15 amino acids. Germline-derived CDR1 and CDR2 are MNHNS and SASEGT. CDR3 protein: CASSGRGLHPYEQYF. In nucleotides, the CDR3 is TGTGCCAGCAGTGGAAGGGGACTCCATCCCTACGAGCAGTACTTC.

The chain links TRBV27 to TRBJ1-6; maybe TRBD1 (5 bases). Trimming shortened V by 0 bases and J by 9 bases, and 12 bases separated the two germline ends. This CDR3 comprises 15 residues. Germline loops: CDR1 MNHEY, CDR2 SMNVEV (reference sequence). The chain's CDR3 is CASSLSLGVISPLHF. In DNA, the CDR3 is TGTGCCAGCAGTTTATCTTTAGGGGTGATTTCACCCCTCCACTTT.